These T cell receptor beta chains were read from a single sample in a study of vaccination and CD4 T cells after COVID-19. Their antigens are not known. TCRdb itself ran the PCR reads through MiXCR, one entry per CDR3 protein. The sample records roughly 10,000 distinct CDR3 sequences, about 69% being singletons. Specimen: CD4+ T cells from blood, cultured in vitro. These receptors all come from a human donor who had recovered from COVID-19. Both conserved end residues are part of each CDR3. D genes are given only for firm matches. Not all rows give a size; the values are once, few, many and, for expanded clones, a class.

J: TRBJ2-2; D: TRBD2; size: -; V: TRBV24-1; CDR3: CATSGGGRAPGELFF; DNA: TGTGCCACCAGTGGCGGCGGGAGGGCCCCCGGGGAGCTGTTTTTT
J: TRBJ2-1; D: -; size: -; V: TRBV10-3; CDR3: CAISGRPRNEQFF; DNA: TGTGCCATCAGTGGTAGACCCAGGAATGAGCAGTTCTTC
J: TRBJ2-5; D: -; size: -; V: TRBV19; CDR3: CASSTRNRAQETQYF; DNA: TGTGCCAGTAGTACCAGGAACAGGGCCCAAGAGACCCAGTACTTC
J: TRBJ2-7; D: TRBD1; size: -; V: TRBV12-3/TRBV12-4; CDR3: CASSLEDRAYEQYF; DNA: TGTGCCAGCAGTTTAGAGGACAGGGCGTACGAGCAGTACTTC
J: TRBJ1-5; D: -; size: -; V: TRBV10-3; CDR3: CAISVGPNQPQHF; DNA: TGTGCCATCAGTGTAGGACCCAATCAGCCCCAGCATTTT
J: TRBJ2-1; D: -; size: once; V: TRBV7-7; CDR3: CASSLGGGRRTEQFF; DNA: TGTGCTAGCAGCTTAGGGGGCGGGAGAAGGACTGAGCAGTTCTTC
J: TRBJ1-2; D: -; size: -; V: TRBV5-1; CDR3: CASSLTQGNDGYTF; DNA: TGCGCCAGCAGCTTGACCCAGGGTAACGATGGCTACACCTTC
J: TRBJ1-1; D: -; size: -; V: TRBV5-4; CDR3: CASSRDGHTEAFF; DNA: TGTGCTAGCAGCCGGGACGGACACACTGAAGCTTTCTTT
J: TRBJ2-5; D: -; size: -; V: TRBV27; CDR3: CASRTVRETQYF; DNA: TGTGCCAGTCGGACCGTCCGGGAGACCCAGTACTTC
J: TRBJ2-7; D: TRBD2; size: -; V: TRBV10-3; CDR3: CATGGLAGVSYEQYF; DNA: TGTGCCACAGGGGGACTAGCGGGAGTCTCCTACGAGCAGTACTTC
J: TRBJ1-1; D: TRBD1; size: few; V: TRBV7-2; CDR3: CASSSTGAPKAFF; DNA: TGTGCCAGCAGCTCGACAGGGGCCCCGAAAGCTTTCTTT
J: TRBJ2-1; D: TRBD1; size: few; V: TRBV20-1; CDR3: CSAWVGQGGSYNEQFF; DNA: TGCAGTGCTTGGGTGGGACAGGGGGGTTCCTACAATGAGCAGTTCTTC
J: TRBJ2-7; D: -; size: -; V: TRBV6-5; CDR3: CASSSAALLTSHKQYF; DNA: TGTGCCAGCAGTTCCGCCGCACTGCTCACTAGTCACAAGCAGTACTTC
J: TRBJ1-5; D: TRBD1; size: few; V: TRBV7-8; CDR3: CASSQLGGRTGVFNQPQHF; DNA: TGTGCCAGCAGCCAGCTGGGCGGACGGACAGGGGTATTCAATCAGCCCCAGCATTTT
J: TRBJ1-5; D: -; size: -; V: TRBV7-2; CDR3: CASSLEAGGPLKPQHF; DNA: TGTGCCAGCAGCTTAGAAGCGGGAGGCCCCCTAAAGCCCCAGCATTTT
J: TRBJ1-5; D: TRBD1; size: -; V: TRBV15; CDR3: CATSSGGRGLYQPQHF; DNA: TGTGCCACCAGCAGCGGGGGCAGGGGGCTTTACCAGCCCCAGCATTTT
J: TRBJ2-5; D: TRBD2; size: -; V: TRBV4-3; CDR3: CASSQDLGLAGAQETQYF; DNA: TGCGCCAGCAGCCAAGATTTAGGGCTAGCGGGAGCGCAAGAGACCCAGTACTTC
J: TRBJ1-5; D: TRBD1; size: few; V: TRBV6-5; CDR3: CASSYGRGNQPQHF; DNA: TGTGCCAGCAGTTACGGCAGGGGGAATCAGCCCCAGCATTTT
J: TRBJ1-1; D: TRBD1; size: medium-sized; V: TRBV20-1; CDR3: CSAGQGGNSEAFF; DNA: TGCAGTGCTGGACAGGGGGGAAACTCTGAAGCTTTCTTT
J: TRBJ2-7; D: -; size: -; V: TRBV6-1; CDR3: CASRVEGNLYEQYF; DNA: TGTGCCAGCAGAGTGGAGGGGAACCTCTACGAGCAGTACTTC
J: TRBJ2-5; D: TRBD2; size: -; V: TRBV30; CDR3: CAWRLAGVETQYF; DNA: TGTGCCTGGAGACTAGCGGGAGTTGAGACCCAGTACTTC
J: TRBJ1-5; D: -; size: -; V: TRBV24-1; CDR3: CATSDPQQPQHF; DNA: TGTGCCACCAGTGATCCCCAGCAGCCCCAGCATTTT
J: TRBJ1-1; D: -; size: -; V: TRBV7-9; CDR3: CASSPVAEAFF; DNA: TGTGCCAGCAGCCCTGTGGCAGAAGCTTTCTTT
J: TRBJ1-1; D: -; size: -; V: TRBV7-9; CDR3: CASSRRGLNTEAFF; DNA: TGTGCCAGCAGCCGAAGGGGGTTGAACACTGAAGCTTTCTTT
J: TRBJ1-1; D: TRBD1; size: -; V: TRBV20-1; CDR3: CSARGKGQGRSEMLF; DNA: TGCAGTGCTAGGGGCAAGGGACAGGGTCGGTCTGAAATGCTCTTT
J: TRBJ1-5; D: TRBD1; size: -; V: TRBV15; CDR3: CATSRGQGASQPQHF; DNA: TGTGCCACCAGCAGAGGACAGGGGGCGAGCCAGCCCCAGCATTTT
J: TRBJ2-2; D: -; size: -; V: TRBV9; CDR3: CASSVGVPGELFF; DNA: TGTGCCAGCAGCGTGGGAGTCCCCGGGGAGCTGTTTTTT
J: TRBJ2-7; D: -; size: few; V: TRBV4-2; CDR3: CASSLRGSSSYEQYF; DNA: TGTGCCAGCAGCCTCCGGGGCAGTAGCTCCTACGAGCAGTACTTC
J: TRBJ1-5; D: -; size: -; V: TRBV2; CDR3: CASSVPQGSIYSNQPQHF; DNA: TGTGCCAGCAGCGTCCCACAGGGAAGCATTTATAGCAATCAGCCCCAGCATTTT
J: TRBJ1-1; D: -; size: once; V: TRBV27; CDR3: CASSQGLLDTEAFF; DNA: TGTGCCAGCAGCCAGGGGTTACTGGACACTGAAGCTTTCTTT
J: TRBJ1-5; D: -; size: -; V: TRBV6-2/TRBV6-3; CDR3: CASAWAGAYSNQPQHF; DNA: TGTGCCAGCGCCTGGGCTGGGGCTTATAGCAATCAGCCCCAGCATTTT
J: TRBJ1-1; D: -; size: -; V: TRBV28; CDR3: CASNWGRDEAFF; DNA: TGTGCCAGCAACTGGGGCAGGGATGAAGCTTTCTTT
J: TRBJ1-1; D: -; size: -; V: TRBV7-2; CDR3: CASSFSGMNTEAFF; DNA: TGTGCCAGCAGCTTTTCAGGGATGAACACTGAAGCTTTCTTT
J: TRBJ2-3; D: -; size: -; V: TRBV12-3/TRBV12-4; CDR3: CASSPPSRTNTDTQYF; DNA: TGTGCCAGCAGTCCACCTTCGAGGACTAACACAGATACGCAGTATTTT
J: TRBJ1-2; D: -; size: -; V: TRBV7-2; CDR3: CASSQQANYGYTF; DNA: TGTGCCAGCAGCCAACAGGCTAACTATGGCTACACCTTC
J: TRBJ1-6; D: -; size: few; V: TRBV27; CDR3: CASSFTRGYNSPLHF; DNA: TGTGCCAGCAGTTTCACGCGGGGCTATAATTCACCCCTCCACTTT
J: TRBJ1-2; D: TRBD1; size: -; V: TRBV4-2; CDR3: CASSQDAAGGRPWDGYTF; DNA: TGTGCCAGCAGCCAAGACGCGGCAGGGGGGCGCCCCTGGGATGGCTACACCTTC
J: TRBJ1-6; D: -; size: -; V: TRBV20-1; CDR3: CSAPYGPNSPLHF; DNA: TGCAGTGCCCCGTACGGACCTAATTCACCCCTCCACTTT
J: TRBJ2-2; D: -; size: -; V: TRBV7-8; CDR3: CASSSRSAWQPDTGELFF; DNA: TGTGCCAGCAGCTCCCGCTCCGCGTGGCAGCCGGACACCGGGGAGCTGTTTTTT
J: TRBJ1-2; D: TRBD1; size: few; V: TRBV28; CDR3: CATRQGPYYGYTF; DNA: TGTGCCACACGACAGGGGCCCTACTATGGCTACACCTTC
J: TRBJ1-1; D: -; size: -; V: TRBV11-2; CDR3: CASSLNRAEAFF; DNA: TGTGCCAGCAGCCTAAACAGGGCTGAAGCTTTCTTT
J: TRBJ2-7; D: -; size: -; V: TRBV20-1; CDR3: CSARDRTGSVHEQYF; DNA: TGCAGTGCTAGAGATCGGACCGGGAGTGTCCACGAGCAGTACTTC
J: TRBJ1-5; D: -; size: -; V: TRBV19; CDR3: CASSTSRTSGANQPQHF; DNA: TGTGCCAGTAGTACGTCACGGACATCAGGGGCTAATCAGCCCCAGCATTTT
J: TRBJ2-7; D: -; size: -; V: TRBV19; CDR3: CASSPKRHEYEQYF; DNA: TGTGCCAGTAGCCCAAAACGGCACGAATACGAGCAGTACTTC
J: TRBJ2-3; D: TRBD2; size: -; V: TRBV24-1; CDR3: CATSEASGGPFDTQYF; DNA: TGTGCCACCAGTGAAGCTAGCGGGGGCCCTTTCGATACGCAGTATTTT
J: TRBJ2-1; D: -; size: -; V: TRBV10-1; CDR3: CASSESTDTNEQFF; DNA: TGCGCCAGCAGTGAATCTACGGACACCAATGAGCAGTTCTTC
J: TRBJ1-6; D: -; size: -; V: TRBV20-1; CDR3: CSVPDRPGPLHF; DNA: TGCAGTGTTCCGGACAGACCGGGTCCCCTCCACTTT
J: TRBJ1-6; D: TRBD1; size: few; V: TRBV20-1; CDR3: CSARRGLSSYNSPLHF; DNA: TGCAGTGCTCGGAGGGGGCTAAGTTCCTATAATTCACCCCTCCACTTT
J: TRBJ1-5; D: -; size: medium-sized; V: TRBV6-2/TRBV6-3; CDR3: CASSYLIGYQPQHF; DNA: TGTGCCAGCAGCTATTTAATTGGGTACCAGCCCCAGCATTTT
J: TRBJ2-1; D: -; size: -; V: TRBV11-3; CDR3: CASSFSGAYNNEQFF; DNA: TGTGCCAGCAGCTTCTCGGGGGCGTATAACAATGAGCAGTTCTTC
J: TRBJ2-7; D: TRBD1; size: -; V: TRBV6-4; CDR3: CASSPSDRPYEQYF; DNA: TGTGCCAGCAGTCCATCGGACAGGCCCTACGAGCAGTACTTC
J: TRBJ1-5; D: -; size: -; V: TRBV28; CDR3: CASSLLGDNPYQPQHF; DNA: TGTGCCAGCAGCCTCCTTGGGGACAACCCTTATCAGCCCCAGCATTTT
J: TRBJ1-6; D: TRBD1; size: few; V: TRBV27; CDR3: CASSFSQGADYNSPLHF; DNA: TGTGCCAGCAGTTTCTCACAGGGGGCGGACTATAATTCACCCCTCCACTTT
J: TRBJ1-6; D: -; size: -; V: TRBV7-2; CDR3: CASRGTLENSPLHF; DNA: TGTGCCAGCAGAGGGACGTTAGAAAACTCACCCCTCCACTTT
J: TRBJ2-5; D: -; size: -; V: TRBV6-1; CDR3: CASSGGETQYF; DNA: TGTGCCAGCAGTGGGGGGGAGACCCAGTACTTC
J: TRBJ1-2; D: -; size: -; V: TRBV20-1; CDR3: CSAKEGQLWSYTF; DNA: TGCAGTGCTAAAGAAGGGCAGCTATGGAGCTACACCTTC
J: TRBJ2-5; D: TRBD1; size: -; V: TRBV7-6; CDR3: CASSLTLRQGQETQYF; DNA: TGTGCCAGCAGCTTAACCCTAAGACAGGGGCAAGAGACCCAGTACTTC
J: TRBJ1-6; D: -; size: medium-sized; V: TRBV7-8; CDR3: CASSLQGSYNSPLHF; DNA: TGTGCCAGCAGCTTACAGGGATCCTATAATTCACCCCTCCACTTT
J: TRBJ1-6; D: TRBD1; size: -; V: TRBV6-1; CDR3: CASSRTGGNSPLHF; DNA: TGTGCCAGCAGCCGGACAGGGGGAAATTCACCCCTCCACTTT